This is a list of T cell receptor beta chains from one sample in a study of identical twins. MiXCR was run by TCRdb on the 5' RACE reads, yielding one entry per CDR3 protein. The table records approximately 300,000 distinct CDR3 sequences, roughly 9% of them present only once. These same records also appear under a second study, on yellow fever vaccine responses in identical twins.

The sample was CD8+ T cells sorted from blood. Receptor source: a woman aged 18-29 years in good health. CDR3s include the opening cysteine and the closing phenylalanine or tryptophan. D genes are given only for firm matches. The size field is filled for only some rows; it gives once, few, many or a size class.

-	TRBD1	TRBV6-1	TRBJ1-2	TGTGCCAGCAGCGACAGGGGTGACATCGGTGGCTACACCTTC	CASSDRGDIGGYTF
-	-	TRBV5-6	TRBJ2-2	TGTGCCAGCAGCCCAACCGGGGTATCGAACACCGGGGAGCTGTTTTTT	CASSPTGVSNTGELFF
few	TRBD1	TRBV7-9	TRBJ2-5	TGTGCCAGCAGCCCAGGACAGGGAGAAGACCAAGAGACCCAGTACTTC	CASSPGQGEDQETQYF
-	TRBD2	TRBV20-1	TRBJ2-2	TGCAGTGCCTGGACTAGCGGGACCGGGGAGCTGTTTTTT	CSAWTSGTGELFF
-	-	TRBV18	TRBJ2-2	TGTGCCAGCTCACCACCTCCCAGCTTAGCTTCCGGGGAGCTGTTTTTT	CASSPPPSLASGELFF
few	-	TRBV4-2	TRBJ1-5	TGTGCCAGCAGGGGCAGTAGCAATCAGCCCCAGCATTTT	CASRGSSNQPQHF
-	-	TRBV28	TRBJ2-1	TGTGCCAGCAGTGCGACAGGGAGGGACAATGAGCAGTTCTTC	CASSATGRDNEQFF
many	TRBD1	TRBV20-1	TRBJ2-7	TGCAGTGCTAGCCCAACCGTGGGACAGGTCTACGAGCAGTACTTC	CSASPTVGQVYEQYF
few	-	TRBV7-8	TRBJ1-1	TGTGCCAGCAGCTTGGCCAGAAGAAGTGGCACTGAAGCTTTCTTT	CASSLARRSGTEAFF
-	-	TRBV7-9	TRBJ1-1	TGTGCCAGCAGCGGACCCCAGTCTGAAGCTTTCTTT	CASSGPQSEAFF
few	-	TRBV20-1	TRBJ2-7	TGCAGTGCTAGAGCAGGGAGAGACTACGAGCAGTACTTC	CSARAGRDYEQYF
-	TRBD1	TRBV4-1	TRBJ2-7	TGCGCCAGCAGCCAAGAGACACCGGGACAGGTAGTCTACGAGCAGTACTTC	CASSQETPGQVVYEQYF
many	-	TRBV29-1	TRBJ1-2	TGCAGCGTTTTGGGGACTTATGGCTACACCTTC	CSVLGTYGYTF
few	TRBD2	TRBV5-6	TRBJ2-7	TGTGCCAGCAGCTTGGCCCGACTAGCGCGCACCTACGAGCAGTACTTC	CASSLARLARTYEQYF
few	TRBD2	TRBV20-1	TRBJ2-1	TGCAGTGCAGAACTAGCGGCTTCCTACAATGAGCAGTTCTTC	CSAELAASYNEQFF
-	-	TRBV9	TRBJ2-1	TGTGCCAGCAGTCTCGCACCGGGAACCTACAATGAGCAGTTCTTC	CASSLAPGTYNEQFF
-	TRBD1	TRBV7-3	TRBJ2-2	TGTGCCAGCAGCACCAACAGGGGCACCGGGGAGCTGTTTTTT	CASSTNRGTGELFF
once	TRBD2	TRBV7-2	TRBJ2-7	TGTACCAGCAGCAGGGGGGCTAGCGGGAGGAACTACGAGCAGTACTTC	CTSSRGASGRNYEQYF
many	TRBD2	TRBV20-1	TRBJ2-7	TGCAGTGCTAGAGCAGCGGGGTTCACCTACGAGCAGTACTTC	CSARAAGFTYEQYF
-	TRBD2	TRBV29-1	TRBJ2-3	TGCAGCGTTGAAGGTACTAGCGGGGGGACCACAGATACGCAGTATTTT	CSVEGTSGGTTDTQYF
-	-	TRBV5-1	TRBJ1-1	TGCGCCAGCAGCTTGGGGTGGGGTGGGGACACTGAAGCTTTCTTT	CASSLGWGGDTEAFF
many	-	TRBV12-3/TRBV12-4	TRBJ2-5	TGTGCCAGCAGTGCCGTGGGGCCGCAAGAGACCCAGTACTTC	CASSAVGPQETQYF
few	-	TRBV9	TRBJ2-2	TGTGCCAGCAGCGTCCCCACCGGGGAGCTGTTTTTT	CASSVPTGELFF
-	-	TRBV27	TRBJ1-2	TGTGCCAGCAGTGCGCCTCAACAGGGAAACTATGGCTACACCTTC	CASSAPQQGNYGYTF